These 9 T cell receptor beta chains were all obtained from the same sample, sequenced in a study of T cell responses to AZD1222 COVID-19 vaccine. Sequencing was performed with immunoSEQ multiplex PCR; in TCRdb, only in-frame clones are kept and a portion is missing. Seen here are roughly 100,000 clones, about 86% observed once, and the top ten hold approximately 1.3%. Specimen: peripheral blood, collected on day 0 of AZD1222 vaccination. These receptors all come from an adult in good health.

V gene TRBV7-2 combines with J gene TRBJ1-5; unclear D gene. Germline lookup yields CDR1 SGHTA and CDR2 FQGNSA. The CDR3 spans 13 residues. V was trimmed by 1 base and J by 10 bases, leaving 11 bases between them. CDR3 region: CASSLGSSEPQHF. The CDR3, as DNA: TGTGCCAGCAGCTTAGGGAGTAGTGAACCCCAGCATTTT.

V is TRBV29-1 and J is TRBJ2-1, with 13 nucleotides matching TRBD2. With V trimmed by 6 bases and J by 8 bases, 7 bases remained unmatched. The CDR3 loop spans 14 amino acids. CDR1 SQVTM and CDR2 ANQGSEA come from the germline V gene. For the CDR3, the DNA is TGCAGCGTAGGCGGACTAGCGGGAGAATATGAGCAGTTCTTC. It codes for CSVGGLAGEYEQFF.

This chain uses TRBV6-5 with TRBJ1-1; D unclear. V lost 4 bases and J lost 6, with 9 bases in between. The CDR3 totals 12 residues. Per germline, CDR1 MNHEY and CDR2 SVGAGI. The CDR3 DNA sequence: TGTGCCAGCAGTTCACAGCCCTCTGAAGCTTTCTTT. As protein: CASSSQPSEAFF.

The chain carries TRBV4-2 and TRBJ1-2; D is perhaps TRBD1 (5 bases). CDR3 length equals 15 residues. The germline V gene encodes CDR1 LGHNA and CDR2 YNFKEQ. Trimming left V 0 bases short and J 8 bases short, with 16 bases between. DNA of the CDR3: TGTGCCAGCAGCCAAGAAGGCCAGGGACCTCGGGGCTACACCTTC. It yields the protein CASSQEGQGPRGYTF.

This clone occurred many times. This rearrangement joins TRBV4-2 to TRBJ2-6, with 7 positions matching TRBD1. Per the germline V gene, CDR1 is LGHNA and CDR2 is YNFKEQ. This CDR3 comprises 18 residues. Trimming removed 5 bases from V and 1 base from J; junction bases left unmatched: 11. This chain's CDR3 is CASSTPGQRASGANVLTF. The DNA of the CDR3 is TGTGCCAGCAGCACTCCGGGACAGAGGGCGTCTGGGGCCAACGTCCTGACTTTC.

This clone showed up just once. V is TRBV6-5 and J is TRBJ1-5, with unresolved D. The V end lost 4 bases, the J end lost 4 bases, and 8 bases lay between the germline ends. This CDR3 spans 13 amino acids. From germline, CDR1 is MNHEY and CDR2 SVGAGI. CDR3 amino acids: CASSLNWNQPQHF. The CDR3 DNA reads as TGTGCCAGCAGTTTAAATTGGAATCAGCCCCAGCATTTT.

The chain couples TRBV6-2 or TRBV6-3 to TRBJ2-2; D might be TRBD2 (7 bases). Germline V gene sequence: CDR1 MNHEY, CDR2 SVGEGT. V was clipped by 6 bases and J by 4 bases, with 18 bases between them. This CDR3 is built from 16 residues. This CDR3 is CASSKGGGRGTGELFF. DNA of the CDR3: TGTGCCAGCAGCAAGGGGGGGGGCAGGGGCACCGGGGAGCTGTTTTTT.

V usage is TRBV19 and J usage is TRBJ1-3; 7 nucleotides line up with TRBD1. Looked up from germline, CDR1 is LNHDA and CDR2 is SQIVND (reference sequence). The CDR3 length is 13 residues. V trimming: 11 bases; J trimming: 4 bases; junction bases outside the gene matches: 8. The CDR3 is CAGSQGKGNTIYF. DNA for the CDR3: TGTGCCGGATCACAGGGGAAAGGAAACACCATATATTTT.

The chain links TRBV3-1 (or the pseudogene TRBV3-2) to TRBJ1-1, with D unclear. The CDR3 is 14 residues long. CDR1 is LGHDT and CDR2 is YNNKEL in the germline V gene (reference sequence). Trimming took 0 bases from V and 1 from J, leaving 6 bases between them. DNA for the CDR3: TGTGCCAGCAGCCAAGATATTGGGAACACTGAAGCTTTCTTT. Protein product: CASSQDIGNTEAFF.